A selection of T cell receptor beta chains follows, all from one sample in a study of radiotherapy plus CTLA-4 blockade in lung cancer. The protocol was immunoSEQ multiplex PCR, while the TCRdb copy is restricted to in-frame clones and leaves out a portion. The sample consists of about 49,000 clones, roughly 81% of them appearing once. The material sequenced was peripheral blood, taken from a patient treated with radiotherapy plus ipilimumab. The receptors stem from a human donor with non-small cell lung cancer whose response to radiotherapy plus ipilimumab could not be evaluated. Both conserved end residues are part of each CDR3. Each record gives: clone size, CDR3 length, D gene, J gene, V gene, CDR3 DNA, CDR3 protein. D genes are given only for firm matches. Part of the rows lack a size; the others show once, few, many or a class for expanded clones.

NA	13	NA	TRBJ2-5	TRBV6-5	TGTGCCAGCAGTTACTCCAGTGTAGAGACCCAGTACTTC	CASSYSSVETQYF
NA	16	TRBD2	TRBJ2-1	TRBV7-9	TGTGCCAGCAGCCCCTATAGCGGGGGCTCCTACAATGAGCAGTTCTTC	CASSPYSGGSYNEQFF
NA	16	NA	TRBJ2-1	TRBV6-1	TGTGCCAGCAGTGAAGGTTGGGCGGGAAATTGGGATGAGCAGTTCTTC	CASSEGWAGNWDEQFF
NA	13	NA	TRBJ1-1	TRBV5-1	TGCGCCAGCAGCTTCAGGGAGAACACTGAAGCTTTCTTT	CASSFRENTEAFF
NA	16	TRBD1	TRBJ2-2	TRBV29-1	TGCAGCGTTGCCTTCGGGACAGGGGAGAACACCGGGGAGCTGTTTTTT	CSVAFGTGENTGELFF
NA	15	NA	TRBJ1-2	TRBV5-4	TGTGCCAGCAGCCCGGCTCCGGGGGGCGTGTATGGCTACACCTTC	CASSPAPGGVYGYTF
NA	13	NA	TRBJ2-7	TRBV18	TGTGCCAGCTCACCGGCCCACGGGTACGAGCAGTACTTC	CASSPAHGYEQYF
NA	14	TRBD2	TRBJ2-1	TRBV6-1	TGTGCCAGCAGTCCTAGCGGGCTATACAATGAGCAGTTCTTC	CASSPSGLYNEQFF
NA	13	NA	TRBJ1-5	TRBV7-2	TGTGCCAGCAGCTTAGGAGGGTTTCAGCCCCAGCATTTT	CASSLGGFQPQHF
NA	13	NA	TRBJ1-5	TRBV6-5	TGTGCCAGCAGTCACGTGTCGGATCAGCCCCAGCATTTT	CASSHVSDQPQHF
NA	17	TRBD1	TRBJ2-3	TRBV6-1	TGTGCCAGCAGTGGAGCCGCCGGGACAGGGTTTGGAGATACGCAGTATTTT	CASSGAAGTGFGDTQYF
NA	14	TRBD1	TRBJ2-7	TRBV6-6	TGTGCCAGCAGGTTTGGGACAGGGGACTACGAGCAGTACTTC	CASRFGTGDYEQYF
few	16	TRBD1	TRBJ2-6	TRBV5-4	TGTGCCAGCACCCGGGACAGGGGGACTGGGGCCAACGTCCTGACTTTC	CASTRDRGTGANVLTF
NA	15	TRBD1	TRBJ2-7	TRBV4-3	TGCGCCAGCAGCCCCCGGACAGGGGGCTCCTACGAGCAGTACTTC	CASSPRTGGSYEQYF
NA	12	TRBD1	TRBJ1-5	TRBV19	TGTGCCAGTATGAACAGGGGTCAGCCCCAGCATTTT	CASMNRGQPQHF
NA	16	TRBD1	TRBJ1-2	TRBV4-3	TGCGCCAGCAGCCAAGGGCCGGGACAGGGGCACTATGGCTACACCTTC	CASSQGPGQGHYGYTF
NA	16	TRBD2	TRBJ2-3	TRBV9	TGTGCCAGCAGCGCCGGGACTAGCGGGAGCCGAGATACGCAGTATTTT	CASSAGTSGSRDTQYF
NA	13	TRBD1	TRBJ2-7	TRBV5-1	TGCGCCAGCAGGGGGACAGGGGGCTTCGAGCAGTACTTC	CASRGTGGFEQYF
NA	12	NA	TRBJ2-3	TRBV9	TGTGCCAGCAGCGTCGTCACAGATACGCAGTATTTT	CASSVVTDTQYF
NA	14	TRBD1	TRBJ2-7	TRBV30	TGTGCCTGGAGTCTCGGTGGACAGGGGTACGAGCAGTACTTC	CAWSLGGQGYEQYF
NA	14	TRBD2	TRBJ2-1	TRBV19	TGTGCCAGCAGTAGCGGGAGAGGAGGGAATGAGCAGTTCTTC	CASSSGRGGNEQFF
once	15	NA	TRBJ2-7	TRBV5-1	TGCGCCAGCAGCTGGGGGGCACAGGGGTCCTACGAGCAGTACTTC	CASSWGAQGSYEQYF
NA	16	NA	TRBJ2-1	TRBV19	TGTGCCAGTAGTATAGATCTACTAGTTCCCTACAATGAGCAGTTCTTC	CASSIDLLVPYNEQFF
NA	11	NA	TRBJ1-2	TRBV11-2	TGTGCCAGCAGCTGGGAGTATGGCTACACCTTC	CASSWEYGYTF
NA	13	NA	TRBJ2-7	TRBV7-2	TGTGCCAGCAGCTTCTACAGATCCTACGAGCAGTACTTC	CASSFYRSYEQYF
NA	16	TRBD1	TRBJ1-6	TRBV7-2	TGTGCCAGCAGCTCGGGACAGACGTCCTATAATTCACCCCTCCACTTT	CASSSGQTSYNSPLHF
NA	21	TRBD2	TRBJ2-1	TRBV2	TGTGCCAGCAGTGATTGGGGAGGACTAGCGGGCCGTTGGCCCTCCTACAATGAGCAGTTCTTC	CASSDWGGLAGRWPSYNEQFF
NA	15	NA	TRBJ2-1	TRBV6-1	TGTGCCAGCCCGCCGGGCGGAGGGGTCTACAATGAGCAGTTCTTC	CASPPGGGVYNEQFF
NA	15	TRBD1	TRBJ1-1	TRBV12-5	TGTGCTAGTGGTTTAGGGACAGGGCTTGTCACTGAAGCTTTCTTT	CASGLGTGLVTEAFF
NA	16	TRBD2	TRBJ2-7	TRBV5-1	TGCGCCAGCAGCTTGGGGCCTAGCGGGAGATCCTACGAGCAGTACTTC	CASSLGPSGRSYEQYF
NA	13	NA	TRBJ1-1	TRBV19	TGTGCCAGTAGTATCGTATACAGCACTGAAGCTTTCTTT	CASSIVYSTEAFF
NA	16	NA	TRBJ1-2	TRBV6-5	TGTGCCAGCAGTTACTCACAGCCCCGAGCTAACTATGGCTACACCTTC	CASSYSQPRANYGYTF
NA	14	NA	TRBJ2-7	TRBV7-9	TGTGCCAGCAGCCCCCGGACAACCCCCTACGAGCAGTACTTC	CASSPRTTPYEQYF
few	14	TRBD2	TRBJ2-7	TRBV6-1	TGTGCCAGCAGTGCTAGCGGGAGGGCTTACGAGCAGTACTTC	CASSASGRAYEQYF
NA	14	NA	TRBJ2-5	TRBV19	TGTGCCACTGCCGGGACACCGTACCAAGAGACCCAGTACTTC	CATAGTPYQETQYF
NA	14	NA	TRBJ1-5	TRBV6-5	TGTGCCAGCAGTTCCCTGGGGGGAGGCCAGCCCCAGCATTTT	CASSSLGGGQPQHF
NA	14	NA	TRBJ2-3	TRBV5-4	TGTGCCAGCAGCTTTGGGAGCTCCACAGATACGCAGTATTTT	CASSFGSSTDTQYF
NA	15	TRBD1	TRBJ1-5	TRBV7-2	TGTGCCAGCAGCTCCGGACAGGGAGGCAATCAGCCCCAGCATTTT	CASSSGQGGNQPQHF
NA	16	NA	TRBJ2-1	TRBV5-4	TGTGCCAGCAGCCCCGGGAAGGGCCGATCCTACAATGAGCAGTTCTTC	CASSPGKGRSYNEQFF
NA	19	TRBD1	TRBJ1-1	TRBV9	TGTGCCAGCAGCGGAGATGGACGCAGGGGGTGGAGGGGAAGCACTGAAGCTTTCTTT	CASSGDGRRGWRGSTEAFF
NA	14	TRBD1	TRBJ1-4	TRBV5-1	TGCGCCAGCAGCTGGGACAGCCCCAATGAAAAACTGTTTTTT	CASSWDSPNEKLFF
NA	15	TRBD2	TRBJ2-1	TRBV7-3	TGTGCCAGCAGCTCATTCACTAGCGGGAGCAATGAGCAGTTCTTC	CASSSFTSGSNEQFF
NA	16	NA	TRBJ2-1	TRBV5-1	TGCGCCAGCAGCTTGGAGGGGCAGGGCCTATACAATGAGCAGTTCTTC	CASSLEGQGLYNEQFF
NA	14	NA	TRBJ2-2	TRBV7-3	TGTGCCAGCAGCTTAACATCTAGCTCCGGGGAGCTGTTTTTT	CASSLTSSSGELFF
NA	14	NA	TRBJ2-5	TRBV25-1	TGTGCCAGCAGCCGCGGGCTGGAAAGAGAGACCCAGTACTTC	CASSRGLERETQYF
NA	15	TRBD1	TRBJ2-5	TRBV9	TGTGCCAGCAGCACCAACAGGGGGCGAGGGGAGACCCAGTACTTC	CASSTNRGRGETQYF
NA	13	TRBD1	TRBJ2-5	TRBV7-3	TGTGCCAGCAGCTTAGAACAGGGGGAGACCCAGTACTTC	CASSLEQGETQYF
NA	16	NA	TRBJ2-6	TRBV7-2	TGTGCCAGCAGCCCGGACATTAGCTCTGGGGCCAACGTCCTGACTTTC	CASSPDISSGANVLTF